The following is a T cell receptor (beta chain) sequence with its context. The DNA is left out, because the CDR3 cannot be placed on it with certainty; the CDR3 is given as TCRdb lists it. This specimen comes from a study of regulatory T cells in long-lasting Graves disease. Described time point: newly diagnosed GD, antithyroid drugs for less than 3 months. PBMC RNA served as the TCR library source. The CDR3 adds up to 24 amino acids, both ends counted. Germline-derived CDR1 and CDR2 are SNHLY and FYNNEI. TCR beta libraries were built with iRepertoire HTBI primers and Arm-PCR of CDR3 regions. MiXCR, applied by TCRdb to the multiplex PCR reads, yields one record per CDR3 protein. The sample has 250,000 to 400,000 distinct CDR3 sequences; under 20% are singletons.

This chain uses TRBV2 with TRBJ1-6; the D segment call TRBD1 is taken from the table without a DNA check. The TCR sequence derives from a female donor with Graves disease. The specimen comprised peripheral blood mononuclear cells (PBMCs), sampled at new diagnosis, from a patient treated with antithyroid drugs. CDR3 region: CASSGTGSGETQYFGPPPNSPLHF.